These 11 T cell receptor beta chains were sequenced from one sample in a study of OX40 agonist ivuxolimab in advanced cancers. Only in-frame clones appear in the TCRdb table, and some are missing; sequencing was by immunoSEQ multiplex PCR. The table records more than 45,000 clones, over 60% of them present only once. The input for sequencing was CD4+ or CD8+ T cells sorted from blood, taken in a trial of the OX40 agonist ivuxolimab. The receptor source for this set is an adult with an advanced solid tumor such as melanoma, head and neck, liver or kidney cancer.

The V and J genes are TRBV19 and TRBJ2-5; D perhaps matches TRBD2 (6 bases). This CDR3 contains 14 residues. Trimming left V 9 bases short and J 6 bases short, with 20 bases between. Germline CDR1 reads LNHDA; CDR2 reads SQIVND (reference sequence). CDR3 in DNA: TGTGCCAGCGGTCGTGGGGGGATATCGAAGACCCAGTACTTC. It translates to CASGRGGISKTQYF.

The V gene is TRBV12-5, the J gene TRBJ1-1; the D is unclear. There are 14 residues in the CDR3. Trimming took off 2 bases at V and 8 bases at J, with 15 bases between the two ends. From germline, CDR1 is LGHNT and CDR2 FRNRAP. The CDR3 sequence: CASGLTGTPQEAFF. In nucleotides, the CDR3 is TGTGCTAGTGGTTTGACGGGAACCCCACAGGAAGCTTTCTTT.

J is TRBJ2-2 and V is TRBV7-3, with TRBD1 matching 9 bases. This CDR3 is 15 amino acids long. Germline CDR1 is SGHTA and CDR2 is FQGTGA. J was trimmed by 3 bases and V by 6 bases; bases with no gene match: 5. The CDR3 reads CASRRTGADTGELFF. DNA for the CDR3: TGTGCCAGCAGGCGGACAGGGGCCGACACCGGGGAGCTGTTTTTT.

Remarks on this clone: Mismatch with germline at one junction end may stem from a read error. This chain links TRBV7-7 with TRBJ2-2, with 8 bases lining up with TRBD2. Germline CDR1 is SSHAT and CDR2 is FNYEAQ (reference sequence). The CDR3 has 14 residues. CDR3 in DNA: TGTGCTAGCAGCATTACTAGCGGAGCCGGGGAGCTGTTTTTT. It yields the protein CASSITSGAGELFF.

The rearrangement joins TRBV30 to TRBJ1-1; possibly TRBD1 for D (6 bases). Per germline, CDR1 GTSNPN and CDR2 SVGIG (reference sequence). V was clipped by 3 bases and J by 4 bases, with 12 bases between them. The CDR3 spans 13 residues. In nucleotides, the CDR3 is TGTGCCTGGAGACAACAGGGCTCCACTGAAGCTTTCTTT. Protein product: CAWRQQGSTEAFF.

This chain joins TRBV28 and TRBJ2-1, with D uncertain. The CDR3 covers 15 residues. Per the germline V gene, CDR1 is MDHEN and CDR2 is SYDVKM. V gave up 3 bases and J gave up 8 bases, with 17 bases separating them. Written as DNA, the CDR3 is TGTGCCAGCAGTTTTTCAGGTTTGGGTCTTGATGAGCAGTTCTTC. This gives the protein CASSFSGLGLDEQFF.

The chain recombines TRBV7-8 with TRBJ2-5; the D gene could be TRBD1 or TRBD2 (5 bases each). The V end was cut by 5 bases, the J end by 10 bases, with 23 bases between. In germline, CDR1 is SGHVS, CDR2 FQNEAQ. The CDR3 extends over 15 amino acids. CDR3 loop: CASSRAGTQRGRQYF. The CDR3 DNA reads as TGTGCCAGCAGCCGCGCCGGGACCCAACGTGGTCGCCAGTACTTC.

V usage is TRBV5-1 and J usage is TRBJ2-2; 8 bases align to TRBD2. The germline gives CDR1 SGHRS, CDR2 YFSETQ. CDR3 length: 15 amino acids. The V gene end was trimmed by 2 bases and the J gene end by 6 bases; junction bases not matched to a gene: 6. CDR3 loop: CASSLGLASAGELFF. The CDR3 DNA is TGCGCCAGCAGCTTAGGACTAGCCTCTGCCGGGGAGCTGTTTTTT. Full variable domain (rest looked up from reference TRBV5-1 and TRBJ2-2): KAGVTQTPRYLIKTRGQQVTLSCSPISGHRSVSWYQQTPGQGLQFLFEYFSETQRNKGNFPGRFSGRQFSNSRSEMNVSTLELGDSALYLCASSLGLASAGELFFGEGSRLTVL.

The chain combines TRBV4-1 with TRBJ2-1; a possible D gene is TRBD2 (6 bases). Per germline, CDR1 MGHRA and CDR2 YSYEKL. Trimming left V 4 bases short and J 4 bases short, with 17 bases between. The CDR3 runs 16 residues. CDR3 region: CASSRPDLAEYNEQFF. CDR3 DNA sequence: TGCGCCAGCAGCCGGCCTGACTTAGCGGAATACAATGAGCAGTTCTTC.

The gene calls are TRBV28 and TRBJ1-2; TRBD1 might be the D (5 bases). The germline V and J ends were trimmed by 3 bases and 2 bases, with 16 bases remaining between them. Germline assignment: CDR1 MDHEN and CDR2 SYDVKM. The CDR3 is 16 amino acids. In nucleotides, the CDR3 is TGTGCCAGCAGTTTGTCCGACCAGGGATCAAACTATGGCTACACCTTC. Its protein is CASSLSDQGSNYGYTF.

The chain is built from TRBV5-1 and TRBJ1-1; possibly TRBD1 for D (6 bases). The CDR3 loop spans 13 amino acids. CDR1 SGHRS and CDR2 YFSETQ come from the germline V gene. Trimming stripped 5 bases from V and 6 bases from J, with 14 bases between. The CDR3, as DNA: TGCGCCAGCAGGTCGGTAGCAGGGGCTGAAGCTTTCTTT. Protein product: CASRSVAGAEAFF.